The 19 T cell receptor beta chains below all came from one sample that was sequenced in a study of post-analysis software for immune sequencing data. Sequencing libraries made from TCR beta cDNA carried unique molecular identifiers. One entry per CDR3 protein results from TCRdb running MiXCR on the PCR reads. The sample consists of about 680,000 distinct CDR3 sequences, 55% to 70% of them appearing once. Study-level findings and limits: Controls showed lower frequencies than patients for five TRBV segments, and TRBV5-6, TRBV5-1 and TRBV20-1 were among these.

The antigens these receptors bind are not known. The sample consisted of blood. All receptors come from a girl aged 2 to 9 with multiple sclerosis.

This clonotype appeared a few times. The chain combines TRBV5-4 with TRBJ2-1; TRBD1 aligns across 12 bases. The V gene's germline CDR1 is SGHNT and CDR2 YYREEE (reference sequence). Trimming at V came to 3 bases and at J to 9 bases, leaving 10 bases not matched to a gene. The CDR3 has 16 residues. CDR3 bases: TGTGCCAGCAGCTCCGCCGCCGGGACAGGGGGCGGTGAGCAGTTCTTC. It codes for CASSSAAGTGGGEQFF. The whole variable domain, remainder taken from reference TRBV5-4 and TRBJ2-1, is ETGVTQSPTHLIKTRGQQVTLRCSSQSGHNTVSWYQQALGQGPQFIFQYYREEENGRGNFPPRFSGLQFPNYSSELNVNALELDDSALYLCASSSAAGTGGGEQFFGPGTRLTVL.

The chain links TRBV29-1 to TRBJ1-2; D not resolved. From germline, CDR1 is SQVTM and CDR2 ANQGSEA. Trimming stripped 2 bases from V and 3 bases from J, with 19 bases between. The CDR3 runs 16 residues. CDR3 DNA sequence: TGCAGCGTTGAACTCCGTCATGGAGGGTACGACTATGGCTACACCTTC. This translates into CSVELRHGGYDYGYTF.

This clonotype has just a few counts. Written as DNA, the CDR3 is TGCAGCGTTGAGCTGACAGGGGAGGGCAATCAGCCCCAGCATTTT. Its protein product is CSVELTGEGNQPQHF. The chain carries TRBV29-1 and TRBJ1-5; 8 bases map to TRBD1. Germline CDR1 SQVTM, CDR2 ANQGSEA. Trimming took 3 bases from V and 2 from J; bases not matched to a gene: 6. This CDR3 has 15 residues.

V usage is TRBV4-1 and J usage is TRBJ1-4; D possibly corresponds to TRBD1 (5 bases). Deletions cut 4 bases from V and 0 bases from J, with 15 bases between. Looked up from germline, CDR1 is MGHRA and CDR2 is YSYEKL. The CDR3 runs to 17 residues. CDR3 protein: CASSPQHMGPTNEKLFF. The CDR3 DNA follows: TGCGCCAGCAGCCCGCAACACATGGGGCCAACTAATGAAAAACTGTTTTTT.

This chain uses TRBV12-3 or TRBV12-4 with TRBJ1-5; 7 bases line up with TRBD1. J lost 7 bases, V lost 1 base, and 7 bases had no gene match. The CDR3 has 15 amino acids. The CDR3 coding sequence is TGTGCCAGCAGTTTAGGGACAGGACAAGGACAGCCCCAGCATTTT. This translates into CASSLGTGQGQPQHF.

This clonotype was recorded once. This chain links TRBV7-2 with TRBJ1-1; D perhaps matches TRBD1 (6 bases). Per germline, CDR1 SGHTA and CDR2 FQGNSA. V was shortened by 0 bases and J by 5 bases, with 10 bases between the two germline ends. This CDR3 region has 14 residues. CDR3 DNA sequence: TGTGCCAGCAGCTTAGCCGGGACATTTACTGAAGCTTTCTTT. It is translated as CASSLAGTFTEAFF. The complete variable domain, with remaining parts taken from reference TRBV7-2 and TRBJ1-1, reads GAGVSQSPSNKVTEKGKDVELRCDPISGHTALYWYRQSLGQGLEFLIYFQGNSAPDKSGLPSDRFSAERTGGSVSTLTIQRTQQEDSAVYLCASSLAGTFTEAFFGQGTRLTVV.

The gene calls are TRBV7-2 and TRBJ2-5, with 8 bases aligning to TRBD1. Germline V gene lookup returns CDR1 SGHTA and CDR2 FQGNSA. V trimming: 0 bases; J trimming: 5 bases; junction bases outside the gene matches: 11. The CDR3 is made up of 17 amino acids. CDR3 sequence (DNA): TGTGCCAGCAGCTTAGCTGCAGGGGGCTTACTGGGGGAGACCCAGTACTTC. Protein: CASSLAAGGLLGETQYF.

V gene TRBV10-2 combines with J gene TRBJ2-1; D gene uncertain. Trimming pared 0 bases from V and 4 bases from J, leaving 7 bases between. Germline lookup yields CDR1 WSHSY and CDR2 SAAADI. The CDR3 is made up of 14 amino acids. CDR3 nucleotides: TGCGCCAGCAGTGAGTCGGGTCCTTACAATGAGCAGTTCTTC. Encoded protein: CASSESGPYNEQFF.

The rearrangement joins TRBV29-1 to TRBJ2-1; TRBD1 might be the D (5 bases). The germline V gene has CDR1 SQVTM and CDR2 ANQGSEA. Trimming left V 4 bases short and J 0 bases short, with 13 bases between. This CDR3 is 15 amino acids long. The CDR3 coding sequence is TGCAGCGTTGCGATTGTGGGGCTCTCCTACAATGAGCAGTTCTTC. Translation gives CSVAIVGLSYNEQFF.

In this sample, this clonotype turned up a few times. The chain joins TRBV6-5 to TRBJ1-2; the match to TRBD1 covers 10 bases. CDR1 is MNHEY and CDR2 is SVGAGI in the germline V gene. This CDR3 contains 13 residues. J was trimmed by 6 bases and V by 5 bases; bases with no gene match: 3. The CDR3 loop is CASSDRGLHGYTF. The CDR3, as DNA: TGTGCCAGCAGTGACAGGGGGCTGCATGGCTACACCTTC.

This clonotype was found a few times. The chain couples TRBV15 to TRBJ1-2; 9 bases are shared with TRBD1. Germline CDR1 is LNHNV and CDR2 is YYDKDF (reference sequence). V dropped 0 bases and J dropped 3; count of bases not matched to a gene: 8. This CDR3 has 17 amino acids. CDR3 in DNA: TGTGCCACCAGCAGAGATGAGGGACAGGGTCAAGACTATGGCTACACCTTC. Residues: CATSRDEGQGQDYGYTF.

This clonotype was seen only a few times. CDR3 sequence reads: CASSYVRGHEQFF. Here the CDR3 DNA reads TGTGCCAGCAGTTACGTCAGAGGTCATGAGCAGTTCTTC. The genes are TRBV6-2 or TRBV6-3 and TRBJ2-1; no definite D call. The CDR3 length is 13 residues. V dropped 2 bases and J dropped 8 bases, with 10 bases sitting between them. CDR1 MNHEY and CDR2 SVGEGT come from the germline V gene.

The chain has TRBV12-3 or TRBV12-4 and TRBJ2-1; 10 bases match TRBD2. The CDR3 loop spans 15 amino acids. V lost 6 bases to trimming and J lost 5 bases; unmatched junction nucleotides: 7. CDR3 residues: CASSLLAGINNEQFF. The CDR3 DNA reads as TGTGCCAGCAGCCTACTAGCGGGGATTAACAATGAGCAGTTCTTC.

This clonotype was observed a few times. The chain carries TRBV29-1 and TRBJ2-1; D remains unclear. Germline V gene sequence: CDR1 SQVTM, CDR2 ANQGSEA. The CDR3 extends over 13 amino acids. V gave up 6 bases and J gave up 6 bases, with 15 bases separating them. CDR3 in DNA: TGCAGCGTCGACCCGGGTGACCTCAATGAGCAGTTCTTC. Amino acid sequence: CSVDPGDLNEQFF.

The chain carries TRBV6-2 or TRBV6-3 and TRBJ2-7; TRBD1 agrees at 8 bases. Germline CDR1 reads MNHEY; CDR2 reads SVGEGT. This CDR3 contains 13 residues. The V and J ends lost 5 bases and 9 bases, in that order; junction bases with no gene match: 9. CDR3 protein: CASSRTTGVGQYF. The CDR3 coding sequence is TGTGCCAGCAGTCGCACGACAGGGGTCGGGCAGTACTTC.

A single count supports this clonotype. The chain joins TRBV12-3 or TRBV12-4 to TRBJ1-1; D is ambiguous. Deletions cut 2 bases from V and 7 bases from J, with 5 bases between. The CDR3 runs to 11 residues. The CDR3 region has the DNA TGTGCCAGCAGTTTATTAGGTGAAGCTTTCTTT. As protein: CASSLLGEAFF.

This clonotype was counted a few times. This chain's CDR3 is CASSYSGPHNEQFF. CDR3 bases: TGTGCCAGCAGTTACTCGGGACCACACAATGAGCAGTTCTTC. V and J are TRBV6-2 or TRBV6-3 and TRBJ2-1, with D perhaps being TRBD1 or TRBD2 (5 bases each). Looked up from germline, CDR1 is MNHEY and CDR2 is SVGEGT. The CDR3 totals 14 residues. V was cut by 0 bases and J by 5 bases, with 8 bases left in between.

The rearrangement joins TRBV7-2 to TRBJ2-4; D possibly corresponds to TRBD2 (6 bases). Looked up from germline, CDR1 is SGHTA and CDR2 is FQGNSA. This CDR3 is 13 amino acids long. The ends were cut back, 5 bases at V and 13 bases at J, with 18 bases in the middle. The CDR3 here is CASSATPRDFQYF. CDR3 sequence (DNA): TGTGCCAGCAGCGCCACCCCTCGGGACTTCCAGTACTTC.

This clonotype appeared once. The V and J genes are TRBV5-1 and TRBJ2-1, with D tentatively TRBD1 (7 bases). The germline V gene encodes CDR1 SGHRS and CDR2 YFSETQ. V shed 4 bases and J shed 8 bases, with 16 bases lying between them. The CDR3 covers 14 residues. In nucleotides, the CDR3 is TGCGCCAGCAGCCCCCGCCAGGGGGAGGATGAGCAGTTCTTC. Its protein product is CASSPRQGEDEQFF.